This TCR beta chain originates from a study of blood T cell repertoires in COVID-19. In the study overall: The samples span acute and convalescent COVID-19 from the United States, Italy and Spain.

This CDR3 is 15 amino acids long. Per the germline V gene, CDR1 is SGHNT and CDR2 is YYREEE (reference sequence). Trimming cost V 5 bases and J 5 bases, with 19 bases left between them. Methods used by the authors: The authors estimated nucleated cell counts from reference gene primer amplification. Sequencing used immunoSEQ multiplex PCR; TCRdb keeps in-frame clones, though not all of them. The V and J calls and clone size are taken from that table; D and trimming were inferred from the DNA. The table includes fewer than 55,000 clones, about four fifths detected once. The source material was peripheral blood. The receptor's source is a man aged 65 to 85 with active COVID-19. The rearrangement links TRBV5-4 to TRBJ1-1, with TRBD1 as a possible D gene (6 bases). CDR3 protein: CASSPDRTSYTEAFF. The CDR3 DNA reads TGTGCCAGCAGTCCGGACAGAACGTCGTATACTGAAGCTTTCTTT. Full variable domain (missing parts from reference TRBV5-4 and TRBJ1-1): ETGVTQSPTHLIKTRGQQVTLRCSSQSGHNTVSWYQQALGQGPQFIFQYYREEENGRGNFPPRFSGLQFPNYSSELNVNALELDDSALYLCASSPDRTSYTEAFFGQGTRLTVV.